Given below is one T cell receptor (beta chain) in context. What this receptor recognizes is not known. No clone much larger than this one lies a single base away; base qualities are absent. From the germline V gene, CDR1 is MDHEN and CDR2 is SYDVKM. The CDR3 contains 16 residues, cysteine and phenylalanine counted. The only DNA kept is the CDR3, 48 bases in frame from the first base. At the junction V is shortened by 7 bases and J by 6 bases; bases outside the gene matches: 12. This record comes from a study of control samples from healthy donors and cancer patients (dated by TCRdb to about 2020). The library was made by the immunoSEQ multiplex PCR assay. In its TCRdb copy, this immuneACCESS table keeps in-frame sequences only and misses some clones. Where compared with another copy, unresolved V genes explain less than half of these, and the others have no known cause. The sample contains 95,000 to 150,000 clones, roughly nine tenths of them found a single time. Of the sample, around 2% falls within the top ten clones.

This clonotype originated in a man in his late teens or twenties in good health. The material sequenced was blood. Here the chain combines TRBV28 and TRBJ2-1; 10 junctional bases match TRBD2. CDR3 region: CASTSASGSIGNEQFF. The DNA sequence follows: TGTGCCAGCACCTCGGCTAGCGGGAGTATTGGCAATGAGCAGTTCTTC.